This T cell receptor beta chain was recovered during a study of blood T cells in healthy people across ages. This clonotype was seen just once. The antigen is not known. Sequence at one end of the junction differs from germline and may be a read error. General study points: As age increased, TCR beta diversity per million T cells fell in a roughly linear fashion.

Primers used in a second PCR of roughly 6 to 12 cycles were a sample-barcoded 5' primer and a J-beta primer mix. TCRdb reprocessed the 5' RACE reads with MiXCR, giving one entry per CDR3 protein. The sample lists about 580,000 distinct CDR3 sequences, roughly 48% seen once, with about 26% in the top ten. The CDR3 has 13 residues. Germline lookup yields CDR1 MNHEY and CDR2 SVGAGI. The rearrangement uses TRBV6-5 and TRBJ1-3, with no clear D. The material sequenced was blood. This TCR derives from an older man in good health. CDR3 residues: CASSDVSGNTVYF. CDR3 bases: TGTGCCAGCAGTGACGTCTCTGGAAACACCGTATATTTT.